A single sample gave rise to the 13 T cell receptor beta chains below, sequenced in a study of response to subunit inactivated influenza vaccine. TCRdb ran MiXCR on the RT-PCR reads and lists one entry per CDR3 protein. The table lists a few hundred thousand distinct CDR3 sequences, around a fifth of them singletons. The material sequenced was PBMCs from blood, taken roughly 20 months after vaccination. Receptor source: a man in his fifties or sixties who received an inactivated influenza vaccine.

This clonotype appeared many times. The V gene is TRBV5-4, the J gene TRBJ1-1, with 8 positions matching TRBD1. The germline gives CDR1 SGHNT, CDR2 YYREEE (reference sequence). The CDR3 is made up of 14 amino acids. Germline trimming cut 4 bases from V and 3 bases from J; bases unmatched to any gene: 5. This CDR3 reads CASSQTGEDTEAFF. CDR3 nucleotides: TGTGCCAGCAGCCAGACAGGGGAGGACACTGAAGCTTTCTTT.

The chain recombines TRBV2 with TRBJ1-1, with TRBD1 as a possible D gene (5 bases). Deletions cut 6 bases from V and 5 bases from J, with 7 bases between. There are 11 residues in the CDR3. Germline-derived CDR1 and CDR2 are SNHLY and FYNNEI. CDR3 nucleotide sequence: TGTGCCAGCAGGCGGGGGACTGAAGCTTTCTTT. The encoded protein is CASRRGTEAFF.

This clonotype was counted ten times or more. The J gene is TRBJ1-1, the V gene TRBV14, with D hard to call. This CDR3 is built from 13 residues. CDR1 and CDR2 (germline): SGHDN, FVKESK. The germline V and J ends were trimmed by 6 bases and 1 base, with 9 bases remaining between them. The CDR3 bases are TGTGCCAGCAGTCCTCTCCGGAACACTGAAGCTTTCTTT. Translation: CASSPLRNTEAFF.

This clonotype was found a few times. This chain connects TRBV7-2 to TRBJ1-1; D uncertain. Germline V lookup: CDR1 SGHTA, CDR2 FQGNSA. Trimming cost V 2 bases and J 4 bases, with 14 bases left between them. CDR3 size: 15 residues. The DNA for the CDR3 is TGTGCCAGCAGCTTATCCCCCCTCGGGGTCACTGAAGCTTTCTTT. Translation: CASSLSPLGVTEAFF.

The chain carries TRBV12-3 or TRBV12-4 and TRBJ2-4; TRBD1 agrees at 9 bases. The ends lost 9 bases at V and 3 bases at J; junction bases unmatched: 9. The CDR3 spans 15 residues. CDR3 protein: CASYQWGQGKNIQYF. CDR3 DNA: TGTGCCAGTTACCAATGGGGACAGGGCAAAAACATTCAGTACTTC.

This clonotype has a handful of counts. V and J are TRBV4-3 and TRBJ2-5; 8 nucleotides line up with TRBD2. Per the germline V gene, CDR1 is LGHNA and CDR2 is YSLEER. This CDR3 has 18 residues. J lost 1 base, V lost 0 bases, and 10 bases had no gene match. This CDR3 reads CASSQDLFGGVLQETQYF. The CDR3, as DNA: TGCGCCAGCAGCCAAGATTTGTTCGGGGGGGTTCTCCAAGAGACCCAGTACTTC.

This clonotype was seen at least ten times. The V and J genes are TRBV12-3 or TRBV12-4 and TRBJ2-5; D remains unclear. V lost 6 bases, J lost 1 base, and 6 bases lay in between. The CDR3 totals 12 residues. In DNA, the CDR3 is TGTGCCAGCAGCCCCCGCCAAGAGACCCAGTACTTC. Protein sequence: CASSPRQETQYF.

This chain joins TRBV19 and TRBJ1-5; 10 bases match TRBD1. Germline V gene lookup returns CDR1 LNHDA and CDR2 SQIVND (reference sequence). J was trimmed by 3 bases and V by 4 bases; bases with no gene match: 6. The CDR3 is made up of 16 amino acids. Here the CDR3 reads CASSTGQGDFNQPQHF. CDR3 bases: TGTGCCAGTAGTACCGGACAGGGGGACTTCAATCAGCCCCAGCATTTT. The full variable domain, in which reference TRBV19 and TRBJ1-5 provide the parts outside the CDR3, is DGGITQSPKYLFRKEGQNVTLSCEQNLNHDAMYWYRQDPGQGLRLIYYSQIVNDFQKGDIAEGYSVSREKKESFPLTVTSAQKNPTAFYLCASSTGQGDFNQPQHFGDGTRLSIL.

In its sample, this clonotype was seen a few times. The chain carries TRBV18 and TRBJ2-6; D is undetermined. The CDR3 has 14 residues. The V gene's germline CDR1 is KGHSH and CDR2 LQKENI. V was pared by 0 bases and J by 2 bases, with 2 bases between. Here the CDR3 reads CASSPPAGANVLTF. DNA of the CDR3: TGTGCCAGCTCACCACCAGCTGGGGCCAACGTCCTGACTTTC.

This clonotype was observed many times. The chain links TRBV4-3 to TRBJ1-4, with TRBD1 matching 9 bases. In germline, CDR1 is LGHNA, CDR2 YSLEER. The CDR3 is 15 residues long. Losses at the gene ends were 2 bases for V and 7 bases for J; bases not matched to a gene: 5. CDR3 sequence: CASSQYRGQSEKLFF. The CDR3 DNA reads TGCGCCAGCAGCCAATACAGGGGGCAAAGTGAAAAACTGTTTTTT.

The sample holds a few counts of this clonotype. The rearrangement joins TRBV3-1 to TRBJ1-2; D unresolved. This CDR3 has 15 residues. The ends were cut back, 4 bases at V and 3 bases at J, with 15 bases in the middle. Germline CDR1 is LGHDT and CDR2 is YNNKEL (reference sequence). The CDR3, as DNA: TGTGCCAGCAGCCCCGCGACGGGATCATACTATGGCTACACCTTC. Its protein is CASSPATGSYYGYTF. Supplemented by reference TRBV3-1 and TRBJ1-2, the full variable domain reads DTAVSQTPKYLVTQMGNDKSIKCEQNLGHDTMYWYKQDSKKFLKIMFSYNNKELIINETVPNRFSPKSPDKAHLNLHINSLELGDSAVYFCASSPATGSYYGYTFGSGTRLTVV.

J is TRBJ2-7 and V is TRBV28; 11 bases are shared with TRBD1. The CDR3 extends over 15 amino acids. V shed 3 bases and J 2 bases; nucleotides not matched to a gene: 3. CDR1 is MDHEN, CDR2 SYDVKM, per germline. The CDR3 DNA sequence: TGTGCCAGCAGTTTTCCGGGACAGGGGGCCTACGAGCAGTACTTC. Translation: CASSFPGQGAYEQYF.

This clonotype was counted a few times. V is TRBV6-1 and J is TRBJ2-3; D possibly uses TRBD1 or TRBD2 (6 bases each). The CDR3 is 15 amino acids. CDR1 and CDR2 from the germline V gene are MNHNS and SASEGT. Trimming pared 6 bases from V and 4 bases from J, leaving 17 bases between. The CDR3 coding sequence is TGTGCCAGCAGGGCCGTGTTGGGGGGCTCAGATACGCAGTATTTT. Translation gives CASRAVLGGSDTQYF.